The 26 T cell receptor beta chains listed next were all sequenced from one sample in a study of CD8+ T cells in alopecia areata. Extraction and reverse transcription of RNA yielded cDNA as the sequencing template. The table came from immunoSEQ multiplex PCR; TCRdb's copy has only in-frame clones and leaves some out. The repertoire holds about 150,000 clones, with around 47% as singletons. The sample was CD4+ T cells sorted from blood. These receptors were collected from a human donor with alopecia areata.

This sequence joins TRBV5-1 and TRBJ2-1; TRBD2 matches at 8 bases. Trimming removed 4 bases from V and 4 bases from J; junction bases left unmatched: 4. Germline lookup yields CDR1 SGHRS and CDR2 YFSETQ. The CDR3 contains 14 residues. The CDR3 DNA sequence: TGCGCCAGCAGCGTCGCGGGGGGATACAATGAGCAGTTCTTC. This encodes CASSVAGGYNEQFF.

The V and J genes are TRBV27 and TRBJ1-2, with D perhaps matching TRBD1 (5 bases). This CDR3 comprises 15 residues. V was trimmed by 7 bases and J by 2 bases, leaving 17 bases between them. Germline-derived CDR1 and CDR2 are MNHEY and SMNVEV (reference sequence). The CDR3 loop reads CASKPGPMRNYGYTF. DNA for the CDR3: TGTGCCAGCAAACCGGGACCGATGCGGAACTATGGCTACACCTTC.

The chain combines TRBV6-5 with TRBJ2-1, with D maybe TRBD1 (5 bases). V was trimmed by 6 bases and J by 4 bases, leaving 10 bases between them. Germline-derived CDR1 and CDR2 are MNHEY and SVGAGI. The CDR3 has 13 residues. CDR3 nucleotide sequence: TGTGCCAGCAGGTCGGACATTTACAATGAGCAGTTCTTC. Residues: CASRSDIYNEQFF.

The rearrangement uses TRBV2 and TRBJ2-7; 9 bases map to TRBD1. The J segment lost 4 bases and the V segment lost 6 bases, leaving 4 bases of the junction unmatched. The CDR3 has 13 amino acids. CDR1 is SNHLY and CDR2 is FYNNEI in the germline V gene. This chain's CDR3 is CASRGTGLYEQYF. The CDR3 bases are TGTGCCAGCAGAGGGACAGGGCTATACGAGCAGTACTTC.

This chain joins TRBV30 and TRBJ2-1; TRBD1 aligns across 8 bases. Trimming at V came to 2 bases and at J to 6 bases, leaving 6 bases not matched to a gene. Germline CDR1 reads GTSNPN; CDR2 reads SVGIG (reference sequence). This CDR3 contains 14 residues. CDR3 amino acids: CAWSLGQGANEQFF. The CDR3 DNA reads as TGTGCCTGGAGTCTAGGACAGGGTGCCAATGAGCAGTTCTTC.

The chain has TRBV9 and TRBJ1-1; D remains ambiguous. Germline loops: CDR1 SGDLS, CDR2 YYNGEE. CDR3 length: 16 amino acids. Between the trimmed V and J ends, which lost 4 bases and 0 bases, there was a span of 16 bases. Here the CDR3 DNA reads TGTGCCAGCAGCCCCCACCAGCCGCAGCTGAACACTGAAGCTTTCTTT. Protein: CASSPHQPQLNTEAFF.

DNA for the CDR3: TGTGCCAGCAGCCCGAGACAGGGGACAGATACGCAGTATTTT. Amino acid sequence: CASSPRQGTDTQYF. The rearrangement uses TRBV7-6 and TRBJ2-3; 8 bases fit TRBD1. Germline CDR1 is SGHVS and CDR2 is FNYEAQ. The CDR3 has 14 residues. V lost 5 bases and J lost 3; bases outside the gene matches: 4.

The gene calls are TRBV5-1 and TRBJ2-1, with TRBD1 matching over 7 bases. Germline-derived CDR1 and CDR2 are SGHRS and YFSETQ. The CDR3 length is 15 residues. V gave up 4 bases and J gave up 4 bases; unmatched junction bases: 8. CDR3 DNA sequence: TGCGCCAGCAGCCTAGAAGGGGGCGGTTACAATGAGCAGTTCTTC. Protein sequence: CASSLEGGGYNEQFF. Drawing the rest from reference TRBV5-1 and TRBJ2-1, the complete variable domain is KAGVTQTPRYLIKTRGQQVTLSCSPISGHRSVSWYQQTPGQGLQFLFEYFSETQRNKGNFPGRFSGRQFSNSRSEMNVSTLELGDSALYLCASSLEGGGYNEQFFGPGTRLTVL.

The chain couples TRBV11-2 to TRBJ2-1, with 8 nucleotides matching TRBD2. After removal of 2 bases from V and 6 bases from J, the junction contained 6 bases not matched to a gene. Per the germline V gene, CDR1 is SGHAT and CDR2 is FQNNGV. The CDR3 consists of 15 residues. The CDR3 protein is CASSLFGRAFNEQFF. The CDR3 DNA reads TGTGCCAGCAGCTTATTCGGGAGGGCCTTCAATGAGCAGTTCTTC.

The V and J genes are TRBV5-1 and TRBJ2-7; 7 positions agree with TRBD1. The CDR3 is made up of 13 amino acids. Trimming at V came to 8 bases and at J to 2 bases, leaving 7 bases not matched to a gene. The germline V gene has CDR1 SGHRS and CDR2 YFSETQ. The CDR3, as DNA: TGCGCCAGAATCGACAGGGCTACCTACGAGCAGTACTTC. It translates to CARIDRATYEQYF. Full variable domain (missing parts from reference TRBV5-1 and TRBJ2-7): KAGVTQTPRYLIKTRGQQVTLSCSPISGHRSVSWYQQTPGQGLQFLFEYFSETQRNKGNFPGRFSGRQFSNSRSEMNVSTLELGDSALYLCARIDRATYEQYFGPGTRLTVT.

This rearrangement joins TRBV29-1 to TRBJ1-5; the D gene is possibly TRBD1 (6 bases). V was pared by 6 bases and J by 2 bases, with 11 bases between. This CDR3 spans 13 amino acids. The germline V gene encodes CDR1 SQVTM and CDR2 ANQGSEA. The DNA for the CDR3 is TGCAGCGTCCTAGCAGGGGGCAATCAGCCCCAGCATTTT. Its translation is CSVLAGGNQPQHF.

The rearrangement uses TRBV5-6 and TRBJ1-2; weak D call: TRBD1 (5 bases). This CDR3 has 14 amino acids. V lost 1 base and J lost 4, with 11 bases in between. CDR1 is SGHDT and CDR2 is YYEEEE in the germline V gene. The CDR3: CASSLRGGPYGYTF. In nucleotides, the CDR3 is TGTGCCAGCAGCTTGAGGGGAGGTCCCTATGGCTACACCTTC.

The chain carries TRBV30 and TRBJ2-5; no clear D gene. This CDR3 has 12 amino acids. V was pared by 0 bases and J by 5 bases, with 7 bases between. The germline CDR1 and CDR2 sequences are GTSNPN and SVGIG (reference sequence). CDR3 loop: CAWSVLEETQYF. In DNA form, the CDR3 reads TGTGCCTGGAGTGTATTAGAGGAGACCCAGTACTTC.

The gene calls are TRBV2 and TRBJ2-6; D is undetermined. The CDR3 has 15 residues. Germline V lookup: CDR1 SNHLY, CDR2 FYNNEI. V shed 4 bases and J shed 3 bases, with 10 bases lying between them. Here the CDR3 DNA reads TGTGCCAGCAGTGTCTCCGACAATGGGGCCAACGTCCTGACTTTC. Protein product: CASSVSDNGANVLTF.

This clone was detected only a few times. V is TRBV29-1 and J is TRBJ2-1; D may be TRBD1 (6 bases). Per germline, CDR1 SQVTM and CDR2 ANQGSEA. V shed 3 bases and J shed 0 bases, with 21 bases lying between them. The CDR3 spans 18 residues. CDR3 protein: CSVDQGRQGQSSYNEQFF. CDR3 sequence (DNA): TGCAGCGTTGATCAAGGGCGGCAGGGGCAAAGCTCCTACAATGAGCAGTTCTTC.

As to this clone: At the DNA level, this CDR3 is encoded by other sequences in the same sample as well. The CDR3 is CASSRQETQYF. The CDR3 DNA reads as TGTGCCAGCTCACGACAAGAGACCCAGTACTTC. The V gene is TRBV18, the J gene TRBJ2-5; D gene unclear. CDR1 is KGHSH, CDR2 LQKENI, per germline. V lost 4 bases to trimming and J lost 2 bases, with 2 bases between them. The CDR3 consists of 11 residues.

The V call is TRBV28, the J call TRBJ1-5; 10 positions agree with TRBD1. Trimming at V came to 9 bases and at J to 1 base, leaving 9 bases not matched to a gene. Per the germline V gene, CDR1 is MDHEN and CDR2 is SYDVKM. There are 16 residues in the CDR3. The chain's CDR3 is CASLRDRGLSNQPQHF. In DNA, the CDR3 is TGTGCCAGTCTCCGGGACAGGGGATTGAGCAATCAGCCCCAGCATTTT.

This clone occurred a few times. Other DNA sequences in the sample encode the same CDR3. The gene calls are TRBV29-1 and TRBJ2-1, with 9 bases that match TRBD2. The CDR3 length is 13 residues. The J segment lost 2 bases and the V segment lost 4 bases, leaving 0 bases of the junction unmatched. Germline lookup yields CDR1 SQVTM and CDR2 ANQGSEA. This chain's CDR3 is CSVGGRAYNEQFF. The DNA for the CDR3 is TGCAGCGTTGGCGGGAGGGCCTACAATGAGCAGTTCTTC.

As DNA, the CDR3 is TGCGCCAGCAGTCAACCCCCCGACACTGAAGCTTTCTTT. Protein: CASSQPPDTEAFF. The chain carries TRBV23-1 and TRBJ1-1; D not resolved. TRBV23-1 is recorded as an ORF, its role being uncertain. Trimming shortened V by 2 bases and J by 3 bases, and 7 bases separated the two germline ends. The CDR3 runs to 13 residues.

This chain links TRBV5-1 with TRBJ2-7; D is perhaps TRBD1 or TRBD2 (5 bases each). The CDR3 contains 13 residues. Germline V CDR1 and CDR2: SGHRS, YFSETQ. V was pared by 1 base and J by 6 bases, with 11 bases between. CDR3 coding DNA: TGCGCCAGCAGCTTGACCGGGGCGGGCGAGCAGTACTTC. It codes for CASSLTGAGEQYF.

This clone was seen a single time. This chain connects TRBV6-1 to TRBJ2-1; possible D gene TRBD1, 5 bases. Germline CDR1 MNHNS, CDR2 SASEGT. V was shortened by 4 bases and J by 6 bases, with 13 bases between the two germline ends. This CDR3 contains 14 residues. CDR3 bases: TGTGCCAGCAGTGTACACAGGTTAGCCAATGAGCAGTTCTTC. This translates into CASSVHRLANEQFF.

This CDR3 is CASSFTPGLAGDADTQYF. The CDR3 nucleotides read TGTGCCAGCAGTTTCACCCCGGGACTAGCGGGAGACGCAGATACGCAGTATTTT. This chain joins TRBV27 and TRBJ2-3; TRBD2 matches 14 bases. The CDR3 extends over 18 amino acids. With 3 bases clipped from V and 4 bases from J, the junction kept 9 bases outside the gene matches. Per germline, CDR1 MNHEY and CDR2 SMNVEV (reference sequence).

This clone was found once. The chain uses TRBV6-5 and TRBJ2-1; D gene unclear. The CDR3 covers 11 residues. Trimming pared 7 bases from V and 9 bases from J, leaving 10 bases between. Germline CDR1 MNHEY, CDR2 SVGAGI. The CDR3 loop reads CASTNGGEQFF. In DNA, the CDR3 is TGTGCCAGCACCAACGGCGGTGAGCAGTTCTTC.

CDR3 DNA sequence: TGTGCCAGCAGCTTAGCGGGAACGGTCGCAGATACGCAGTATTTT. Translating gives CASSLAGTVADTQYF. The chain employs TRBV11-2 and TRBJ2-3; D may be TRBD2 (5 bases). V gave up 1 base and J gave up 4 bases, with 12 bases separating them. In germline, CDR1 is SGHAT, CDR2 FQNNGV. CDR3 size: 15 residues. Looking up the rest from reference TRBV11-2 and TRBJ2-3 gives the full variable domain: EAGVAQSPRYKIIEKRQSVAFWCNPISGHATLYWYQQILGQGPKLLIQFQNNGVVDDSQLPKDRFSAERLKGVDSTLKIQPAKLEDSAVYLCASSLAGTVADTQYFGPGTRLTVL.

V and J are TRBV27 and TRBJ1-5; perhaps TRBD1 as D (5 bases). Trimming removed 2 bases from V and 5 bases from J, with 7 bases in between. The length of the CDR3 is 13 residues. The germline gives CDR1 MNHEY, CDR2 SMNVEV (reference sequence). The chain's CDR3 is CASSLDSDQPQHF. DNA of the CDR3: TGTGCCAGCAGTTTAGACAGCGATCAGCCCCAGCATTTT.

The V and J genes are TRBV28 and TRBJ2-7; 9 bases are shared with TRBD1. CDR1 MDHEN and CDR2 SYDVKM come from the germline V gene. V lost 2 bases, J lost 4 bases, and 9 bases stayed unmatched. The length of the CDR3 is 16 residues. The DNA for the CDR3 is TGTGCCAGCAGTTTACTTAGGACAGGGGACCGGTACGAGCAGTACTTC. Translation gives CASSLLRTGDRYEQYF.